These 14 T cell receptor beta chains originate from one sample sequenced in a study of blood T cell repertoires in COVID-19. The protocol was immunoSEQ multiplex PCR, while the TCRdb copy is restricted to in-frame clones and leaves out a portion. The table records about 37,000 clones, roughly 80% of them present only once. Sequencing was performed on peripheral blood. The receptor set was obtained from a man between 65 and 85 years old with COVID-19, enrolled during active disease.

The chain links TRBV5-5 to TRBJ2-5; D gene ambiguous. The CDR3 spans 14 residues. Trimming removed 4 bases at V and 9 bases at J, with 19 bases between. Germline assignment: CDR1 SGHKS and CDR2 YYEKEE (reference sequence). The CDR3: CASSKVDNLDAQYF. In DNA form, the CDR3 reads TGTGCCAGCAGCAAGGTCGACAATCTGGATGCCCAGTACTTC.

The chain combines TRBV28 with TRBJ1-2; 7 nucleotides align to TRBD1. Germline values: CDR1 MDHEN, CDR2 SYDVKM. V was pared by 7 bases and J by 2 bases, with 4 bases of the junction left unmatched. CDR3 length equals 13 residues. The CDR3 DNA sequence: TGTGCCAGCATTAGGGGGCGGAACTATGGCTACACCTTC. Translating gives CASIRGRNYGYTF.

The rearrangement links TRBV5-6 to TRBJ2-7; D is perhaps TRBD1 (5 bases). The CDR3 has 12 residues. Germline V gives CDR1 SGHDT, CDR2 YYEEEE. The V and J ends lost 0 bases and 9 bases respectively, with 10 bases between them. CDR3 sequence reads: CASSLGVGPQYF. DNA for the CDR3: TGTGCCAGCAGCTTGGGGGTGGGGCCGCAGTACTTC.

The genes are TRBV6-5 and TRBJ2-7; 16 bases align to TRBD2. J lost 4 bases, V lost 10 bases, and 4 bases had no gene match. CDR1 and CDR2 (germline): MNHEY, SVGAGI. The CDR3 runs 14 residues. The CDR3 nucleotides are TGTGCCACCGGGACTAGCGGGAGGGGGTACGAGCAGTACTTC. Its translation: CATGTSGRGYEQYF.

This clone was detected once. The genes are TRBV28 and TRBJ2-7; D is uncertain. The V and J ends lost 2 bases and 4 bases respectively, with 12 bases between them. Germline assignment: CDR1 MDHEN and CDR2 SYDVKM. The CDR3 is 14 amino acids. CDR3 DNA sequence: TGTGCCAGCAGTTTAAGCCCCTCGTTGTACGAGCAGTACTTC. This codes for CASSLSPSLYEQYF.

CDR3 DNA: TGTGCCAGCTCACAGGACAGGAGAGATCAGCCCCAGCATTTT. This sequence encodes CASSQDRRDQPQHF. The chain is built from TRBV18 and TRBJ1-5, with 7 bases aligning to TRBD1. The CDR3 extends over 14 amino acids. The germline gives CDR1 KGHSH, CDR2 LQKENI. The ends lost 4 bases at V and 5 bases at J; junction bases unmatched: 5.

This chain joins TRBV10-3 and TRBJ2-1; 7 nucleotides match TRBD2. V was pared by 10 bases and J by 7 bases, with 10 bases of the junction left unmatched. The germline CDR1 and CDR2 sequences are ENHRY and SYGVKD. This CDR3 contains 13 residues. The CDR3 region has the DNA TGTGCCACCTCGGGAGGAGGACGGAATGAGCAGTTCTTC. The encoded protein is CATSGGGRNEQFF.

The rearrangement uses TRBV7-2 and TRBJ1-2; the D gene is possibly TRBD1 (5 bases). The CDR3 has 15 amino acids. Germline V CDR1 and CDR2: SGHTA, FQGNSA. V dropped 5 bases and J dropped 5 bases, with 18 bases sitting between them. The CDR3, as DNA: TGTGCCAGCAGCCCGGGTGGGGGGACTGAATATGGCTACACCTTC. It specifies CASSPGGGTEYGYTF. The full variable domain, its missing parts supplied by reference TRBV7-2 and TRBJ1-2, is GAGVSQSPSNKVTEKGKDVELRCDPISGHTALYWYRQSLGQGLEFLIYFQGNSAPDKSGLPSDRFSAERTGGSVSTLTIQRTQQEDSAVYLCASSPGGGTEYGYTFGSGTRLTVV.

The genes are TRBV4-3 and TRBJ1-5; 7 nucleotides line up with TRBD1. Unmatched junction bases numbered 5, after V lost 5 bases and J lost 1 base. This CDR3 is 15 amino acids long. CDR1 and CDR2 (germline): LGHNA, YSLEER. The CDR3 protein is CASSSGRGSNQPQHF. The CDR3 DNA sequence: TGCGCCAGCAGCTCGGGCAGGGGGAGCAATCAGCCCCAGCATTTT.

This chain connects TRBV27 to TRBJ2-2; 13 positions agree with TRBD2. This CDR3 comprises 17 residues. The J segment lost 7 bases and the V segment lost 2 bases, leaving 7 bases of the junction unmatched. Germline V gives CDR1 MNHEY, CDR2 SMNVEV (reference sequence). CDR3 bases: TGTGCCAGCAGTTTAAGGGGACTAGCGGGACTTAGCGGGGAGCTGTTTTTT. This gives the protein CASSLRGLAGLSGELFF.

The genes are TRBV6-4 and TRBJ1-2, with 9 nucleotides matching TRBD1. Germline trimming cut 5 bases from V and 7 bases from J; bases unmatched to any gene: 5. CDR1 is MRHNA, CDR2 SNTAGT, per germline. The CDR3 loop spans 13 amino acids. In DNA form, the CDR3 reads TGTGCCAGCAGTTCCGGGACAGGGTTTGGCTACACCTTC. It translates to CASSSGTGFGYTF.

The V call is TRBV30, the J call TRBJ2-2; tentatively, D is TRBD1 (6 bases). V was shortened by 0 bases and J by 6 bases, with 8 bases between the two germline ends. The CDR3 contains 13 residues. CDR1 is GTSNPN, CDR2 SVGIG, per germline (reference sequence). In DNA, the CDR3 is TGTGCCTGGAGTGTAGGGGGAGCCGGGGAGCTGTTTTTT. This translates into CAWSVGGAGELFF.

The chain employs TRBV7-3 and TRBJ1-6; no reliable D call. The CDR3 is 14 residues long. V shed 3 bases and J shed 7 bases, with 10 bases lying between them. Germline V gene lookup returns CDR1 SGHTA and CDR2 FQGTGA. CDR3 protein: CASSLGSGNSPLHF. CDR3 DNA: TGTGCCAGCAGCTTGGGCAGCGGGAATTCACCCCTCCACTTT.

The chain links TRBV4-3 to TRBJ1-2, with D possibly TRBD1 on 5 matching bases. The CDR3 length is 17 residues. CDR1 and CDR2 (germline): LGHNA, YSLEER. Trimming took off 3 bases at V and 3 bases at J, with 20 bases between the two ends. CDR3 DNA sequence: TGCGCCAGCAGCCACCGCGTTACCGACAGCAACTACTATGGCTACACCTTC. Encoded protein: CASSHRVTDSNYYGYTF.